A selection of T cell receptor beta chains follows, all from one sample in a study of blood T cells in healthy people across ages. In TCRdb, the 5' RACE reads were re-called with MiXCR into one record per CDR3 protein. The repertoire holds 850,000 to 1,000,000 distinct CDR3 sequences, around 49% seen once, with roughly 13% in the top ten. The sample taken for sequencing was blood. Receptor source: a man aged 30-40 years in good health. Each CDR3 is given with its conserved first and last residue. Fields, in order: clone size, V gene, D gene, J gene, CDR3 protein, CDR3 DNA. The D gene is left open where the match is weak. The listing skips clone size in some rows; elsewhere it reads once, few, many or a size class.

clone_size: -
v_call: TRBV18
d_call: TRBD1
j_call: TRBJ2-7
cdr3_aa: CASSPTTGGSYEQYF
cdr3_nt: TGTGCCAGCTCACCGACGACAGGGGGATCCTACGAGCAGTACTTC

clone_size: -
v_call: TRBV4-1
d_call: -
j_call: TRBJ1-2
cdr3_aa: CASSQSWGPNYGYTF
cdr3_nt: TGCGCCAGCAGCCAGTCCTGGGGCCCTAACTATGGCTACACCTTC

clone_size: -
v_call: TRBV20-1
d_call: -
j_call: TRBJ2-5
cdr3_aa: CSALGRQETQYF
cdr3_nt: TGCAGTGCTCTGGGCCGCCAAGAGACCCAGTACTTC

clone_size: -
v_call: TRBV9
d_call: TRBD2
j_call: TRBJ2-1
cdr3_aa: CASSAPKGRTSGGLPYNEQFF
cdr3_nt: TGTGCCAGCAGCGCACCCAAAGGGAGGACTAGCGGGGGATTACCCTACAATGAGCAGTTCTTC

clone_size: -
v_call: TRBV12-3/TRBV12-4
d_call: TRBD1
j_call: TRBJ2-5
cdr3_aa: CASGTGAGQETQYF
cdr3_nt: TGTGCCAGCGGAACAGGGGCGGGTCAAGAGACCCAGTACTTC

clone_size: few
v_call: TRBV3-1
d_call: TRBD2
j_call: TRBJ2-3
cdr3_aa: CASSRWTSGESNTQYF
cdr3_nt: TGTGCCAGCAGCCGTTGGACTAGCGGGGAGTCAAATACGCAGTATTTT

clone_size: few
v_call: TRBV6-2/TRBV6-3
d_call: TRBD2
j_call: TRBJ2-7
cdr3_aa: CASSYAGAYEQYF
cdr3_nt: TGTGCCAGCAGTTACGCGGGAGCCTACGAGCAGTACTTC

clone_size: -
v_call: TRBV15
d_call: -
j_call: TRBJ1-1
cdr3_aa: CATSRGTGMNTEAFF
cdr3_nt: TGTGCCACCAGCCGAGGTACGGGTATGAACACTGAAGCTTTCTTT

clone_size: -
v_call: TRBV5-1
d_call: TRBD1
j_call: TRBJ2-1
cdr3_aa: CASSPGTAIYNEQFF
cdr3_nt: TGCGCCAGCAGCCCCGGGACAGCAATCTACAATGAGCAGTTCTTC

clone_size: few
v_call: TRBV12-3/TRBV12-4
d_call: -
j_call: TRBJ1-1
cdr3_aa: CASSFVQGGEAFF
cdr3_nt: TGTGCCAGCAGTTTTGTCCAGGGAGGTGAAGCTTTCTTT

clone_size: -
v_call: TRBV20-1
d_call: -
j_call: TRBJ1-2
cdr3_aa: CSARGHTREITF
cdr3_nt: TGCAGTGCTAGGGGGCACACTCGAGAAATCACCTTC

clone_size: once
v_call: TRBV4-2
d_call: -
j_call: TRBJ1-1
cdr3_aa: CASSQGGDRRYTEAFF
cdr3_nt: TGTGCCAGCAGCCAAGGGGGAGACAGACGATACACTGAAGCTTTCTTT

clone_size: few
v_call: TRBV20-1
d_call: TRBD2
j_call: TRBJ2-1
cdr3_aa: CSARLRYWTSGGENEQFF
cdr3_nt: TGCAGTGCTAGACTACGCTACTGGACTAGCGGGGGTGAGAATGAGCAGTTCTTC

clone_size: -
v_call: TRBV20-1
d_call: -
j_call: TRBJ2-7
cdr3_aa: CSARDGRGRSYEQYF
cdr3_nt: TGCAGTGCTAGAGATGGAAGGGGACGGAGCTACGAGCAGTACTTC

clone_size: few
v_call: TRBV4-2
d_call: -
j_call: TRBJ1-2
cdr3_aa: CASTSGEGRRDYGYTF
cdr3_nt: TGTGCCAGCACCTCGGGAGAGGGGCGTCGAGACTATGGCTACACCTTC

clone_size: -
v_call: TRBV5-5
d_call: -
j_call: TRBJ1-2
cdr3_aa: CASSLIPDKNYGYTF
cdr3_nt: TGTGCCAGCAGCTTGATCCCCGACAAGAACTATGGCTACACCTTC

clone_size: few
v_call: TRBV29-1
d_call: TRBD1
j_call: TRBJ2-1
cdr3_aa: CSVLQGAPSSYNEQFF
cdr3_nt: TGCAGCGTGTTACAGGGGGCCCCCAGCTCCTACAATGAGCAGTTCTTC

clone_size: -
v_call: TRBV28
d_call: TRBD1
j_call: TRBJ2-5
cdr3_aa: CASSLGTDTPQQYF
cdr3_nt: TGTGCCAGCAGTTTGGGGACAGACACGCCCCAGCAGTACTTC

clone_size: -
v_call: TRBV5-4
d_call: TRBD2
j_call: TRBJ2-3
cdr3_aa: CASSLSSGGSSTDTQYF
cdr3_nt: TGTGCCAGCAGCTTATCAAGCGGGGGATCTAGCACAGATACGCAGTATTTT

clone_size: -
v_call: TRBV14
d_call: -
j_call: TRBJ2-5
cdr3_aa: CASSLWTREETQYF
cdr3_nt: TGTGCCAGCAGCCTATGGACAAGGGAAGAGACCCAGTACTTC

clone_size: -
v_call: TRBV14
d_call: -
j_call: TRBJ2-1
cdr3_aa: CASSQDRYREQFF
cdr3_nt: TGTGCCAGCAGCCAAGATCGGTACAGGGAGCAGTTCTTC

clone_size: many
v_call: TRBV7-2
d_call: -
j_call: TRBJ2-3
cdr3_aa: CASSLVGGTDTQYF
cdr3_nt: TGTGCCAGCAGCTTAGTCGGGGGCACAGATACGCAGTATTTT

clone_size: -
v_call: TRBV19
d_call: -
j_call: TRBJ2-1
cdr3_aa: CASSEGRGSYNEQFF
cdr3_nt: TGTGCCAGTAGTGAGGGCCGGGGCTCCTACAATGAGCAGTTCTTC

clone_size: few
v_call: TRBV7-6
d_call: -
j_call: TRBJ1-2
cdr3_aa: CASSKGQGPNYGYTF
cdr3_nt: TGTGCCAGCAGCAAAGGCCAGGGGCCTAACTATGGCTACACCTTC

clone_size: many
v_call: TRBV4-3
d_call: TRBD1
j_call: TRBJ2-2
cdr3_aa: CASSQGTGSTGELFF
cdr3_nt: TGCGCCAGCAGCCAAGGGACAGGGTCTACCGGGGAGCTGTTTTTT

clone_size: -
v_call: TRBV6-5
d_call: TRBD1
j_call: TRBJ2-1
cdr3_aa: CASTNPGQGNEQFF
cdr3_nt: TGTGCCAGCACTAATCCGGGACAGGGAAATGAGCAGTTCTTC

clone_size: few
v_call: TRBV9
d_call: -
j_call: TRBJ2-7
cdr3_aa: CASSVDGSSTYEQYF
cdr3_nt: TGTGCCAGCAGCGTAGATGGCAGTTCGACCTACGAGCAGTACTTC